The TCR beta chain described here comes from a study of blood T cell repertoires in COVID-19. In the study overall: The United States, Italy and Spain supplied acute and convalescent COVID-19 samples. In each case, the material was cDNA or gDNA derived from T cells, B-cell-depleted T cells, or PBMCs.

Germline values: CDR1 ENHRY, CDR2 SYGVKD. V lost 6 bases to trimming and J lost 7 bases; unmatched junction nucleotides: 8. CDR3 length equals 14 residues. This clone has a single count. Under the authors' procedure: The authors estimated nucleated cell counts from reference gene primer amplification. Repertoires were generated with immunoSEQ multiplex PCR, while TCRdb's copy carries only in-frame clones and drops some. The V and J calls and clone size are taken from that table; D and trimming were inferred from the DNA. The sample yields 200,000 to 250,000 clones, about 90% seen once. Material: peripheral blood. This sequence joins TRBV10-3 and TRBJ1-2; 10 nucleotides align to TRBD1. The sequence derives from a man younger than 40 with acute or convalescent COVID-19. The CDR3 loop reads CAIRSPGTGVGYTF. CDR3 nucleotides: TGTGCCATCAGGAGCCCTGGGACAGGGGTTGGCTACACCTTC.